What follows describes a single T cell receptor (beta chain). Seattle patients were enrolled during active infection and followed longitudinally. The length of the CDR3 is 12 residues. CDR1 and CDR2 from the germline V gene are LNHDA and SQIVND (reference sequence). Trimming took 7 bases from V and 4 from J, leaving 10 bases between them. Per the authors' pipeline: Quantification of nucleated cells was approximated via reference gene primer amplification. Only in-frame clones appear in the TCRdb table, and some are missing; sequencing was by immunoSEQ multiplex PCR. V, J and clone size reflect that table, while D and trimming were determined from the DNA. This sample yields about 530,000 clones, of which 85% to 90% are seen a single time; roughly 7.3% belongs to the top ten. This record belongs to a study of blood T cell repertoires in COVID-19. Study at large: The United States, Italy and Spain provided the acute and convalescent COVID-19 samples. PBMCs, B-cell-depleted T cells, or T cells were the source of the cDNA or gDNA that made up the material.

The chain employs TRBV19 and TRBJ1-1; D gene ambiguous. Sequenced material: peripheral blood. The origin of this receptor is a woman in her 50s with COVID-19, enrolled during active disease. In DNA, the CDR3 is TGTGCCAGTATGTTTCCGGGCACTGAAGCTTTCTTT. It codes for CASMFPGTEAFF.